This TCR beta chain was captured by sequencing in a study of PD-1 blockade in classical Hodgkin lymphoma. Findings and caveats of the study: Possible causes of repertoire differences, disease activity or prior therapy, remain undefined. The CD4+ diversity rise by C4D1 was clearest in complete responders.

There are 16 residues in the CDR3. V lost 4 bases, J lost 4 bases, and 18 bases lay in between. Germline CDR1 SGHRS, CDR2 YFSETQ. Notes on this clone: Antigen unknown.

The time point: cycle 4 day 1 (C4D1), after more than five weeks of nivolumab. With no exception, relapse followed autologous stem cell transplantation in all patients, and brentuximab vedotin exposure varied. Sequencing used immunoSEQ multiplex PCR; TCRdb keeps in-frame clones, though not all of them. Among 75,000 to 95,000 clones, 75% to 85% were seen once, and the ten largest hold around 15%. The sequencing used peripheral blood mononuclear cells (PBMCs), collected before the fourth cycle of nivolumab. The V and J genes are TRBV5-1 and TRBJ2-1, with TRBD2 as a possible D gene (6 bases). The clonotype comes from a human donor with classical Hodgkin lymphoma. In DNA, the CDR3 is TGCGCCAGCAGCCCCGGGGGACTCCTCCCTTACAATGAGCAGTTCTTC. As protein: CASSPGGLLPYNEQFF.